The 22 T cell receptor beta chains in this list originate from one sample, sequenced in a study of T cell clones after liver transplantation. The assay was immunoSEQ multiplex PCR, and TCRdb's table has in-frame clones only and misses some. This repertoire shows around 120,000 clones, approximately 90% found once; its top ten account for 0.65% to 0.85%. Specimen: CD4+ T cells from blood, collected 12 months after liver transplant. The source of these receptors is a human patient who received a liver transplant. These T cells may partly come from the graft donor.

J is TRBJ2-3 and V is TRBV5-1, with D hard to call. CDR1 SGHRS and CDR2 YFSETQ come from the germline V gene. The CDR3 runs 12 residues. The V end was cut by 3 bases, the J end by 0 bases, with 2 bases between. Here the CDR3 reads CASSWSTDTQYF. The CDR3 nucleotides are TGCGCCAGCAGCTGGAGCACAGATACGCAGTATTTT.

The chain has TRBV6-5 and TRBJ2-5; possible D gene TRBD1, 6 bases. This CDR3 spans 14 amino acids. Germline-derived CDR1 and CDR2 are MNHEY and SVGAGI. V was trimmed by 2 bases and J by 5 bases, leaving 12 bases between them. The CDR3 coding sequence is TGTGCCAGCAGTTACAGGGGGAAATCCGAGACCCAGTACTTC. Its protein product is CASSYRGKSETQYF.

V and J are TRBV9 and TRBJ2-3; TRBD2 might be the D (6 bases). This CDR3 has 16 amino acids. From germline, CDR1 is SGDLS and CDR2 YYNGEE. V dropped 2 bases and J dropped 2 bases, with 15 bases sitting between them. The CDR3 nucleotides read TGTGCCAGCAGCGTCGACCCGCGGGGTCTCACAGATACGCAGTATTTT. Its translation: CASSVDPRGLTDTQYF.

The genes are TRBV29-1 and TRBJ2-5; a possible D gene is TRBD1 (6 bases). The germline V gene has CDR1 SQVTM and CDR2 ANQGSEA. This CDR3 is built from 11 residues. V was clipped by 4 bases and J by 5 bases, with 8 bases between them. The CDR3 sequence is CSVGGRETQYF. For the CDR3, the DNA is TGCAGCGTTGGGGGGCGGGAGACCCAGTACTTC.

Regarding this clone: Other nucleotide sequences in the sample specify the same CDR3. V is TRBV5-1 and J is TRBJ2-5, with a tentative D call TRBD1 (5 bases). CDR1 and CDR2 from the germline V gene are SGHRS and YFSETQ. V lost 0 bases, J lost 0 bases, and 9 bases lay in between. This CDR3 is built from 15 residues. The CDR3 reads CASSLEGANQETQYF. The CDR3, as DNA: TGCGCCAGCAGCTTGGAAGGGGCCAACCAAGAGACCCAGTACTTC.

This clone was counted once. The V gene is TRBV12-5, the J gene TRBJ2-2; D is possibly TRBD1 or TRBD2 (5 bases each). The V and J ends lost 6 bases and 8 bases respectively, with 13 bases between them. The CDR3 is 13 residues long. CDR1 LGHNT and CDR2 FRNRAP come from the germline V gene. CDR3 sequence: CASGPEGLGELFF. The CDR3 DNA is TGTGCTAGTGGCCCCGAGGGGTTAGGGGAGCTGTTTTTT.

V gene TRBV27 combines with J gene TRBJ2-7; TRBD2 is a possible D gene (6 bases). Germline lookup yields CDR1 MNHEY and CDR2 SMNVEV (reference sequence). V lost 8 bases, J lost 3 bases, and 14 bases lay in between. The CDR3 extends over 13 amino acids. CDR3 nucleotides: TGTGCCAGCGCGGGACTTGGCATCTACGAGCAGTACTTC. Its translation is CASAGLGIYEQYF.

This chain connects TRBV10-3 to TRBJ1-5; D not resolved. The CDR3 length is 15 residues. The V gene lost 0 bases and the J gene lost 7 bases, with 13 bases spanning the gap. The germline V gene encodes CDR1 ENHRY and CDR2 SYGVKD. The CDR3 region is CAISESGSPGQPQHF. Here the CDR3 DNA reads TGTGCCATCAGTGAGTCGGGGAGCCCCGGCCAGCCCCAGCATTTT.

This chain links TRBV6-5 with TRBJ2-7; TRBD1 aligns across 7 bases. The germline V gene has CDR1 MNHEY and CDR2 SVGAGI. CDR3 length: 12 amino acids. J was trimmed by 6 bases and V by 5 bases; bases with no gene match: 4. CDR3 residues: CASSRQGFEQYF. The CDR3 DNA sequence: TGTGCCAGCAGTCGACAGGGTTTCGAGCAGTACTTC.

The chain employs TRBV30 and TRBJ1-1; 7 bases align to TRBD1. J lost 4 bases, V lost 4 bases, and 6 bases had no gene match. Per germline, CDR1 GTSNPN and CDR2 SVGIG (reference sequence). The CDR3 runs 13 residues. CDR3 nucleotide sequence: TGTGCCTGGACTTACAGGGGAGGCACTGAAGCTTTCTTT. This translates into CAWTYRGGTEAFF.

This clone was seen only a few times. CDR3 sequence reads: CASSLWDRGVNEQFF. The CDR3 DNA reads TGTGCCAGCAGCTTATGGGACAGGGGGGTGAATGAGCAGTTCTTC. The chain joins TRBV7-9 to TRBJ2-1, with 11 bases lining up with TRBD1. This CDR3 region has 15 residues. Germline CDR1 reads SEHNR; CDR2 reads FQNEAQ (reference sequence). Germline trimming cut 2 bases from V and 7 bases from J; bases unmatched to any gene: 4.

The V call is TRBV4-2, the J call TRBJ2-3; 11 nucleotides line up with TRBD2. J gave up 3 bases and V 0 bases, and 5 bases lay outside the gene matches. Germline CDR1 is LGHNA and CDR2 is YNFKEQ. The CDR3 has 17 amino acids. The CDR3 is CASSQDRLAGITDTQYF. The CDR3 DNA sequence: TGTGCCAGCAGCCAAGATCGACTAGCGGGAATAACAGATACGCAGTATTTT.

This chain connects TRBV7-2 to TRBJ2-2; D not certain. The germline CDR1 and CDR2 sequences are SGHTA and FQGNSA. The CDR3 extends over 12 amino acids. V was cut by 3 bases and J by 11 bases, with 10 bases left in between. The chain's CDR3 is CASSLGYSELFF. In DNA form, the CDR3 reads TGTGCCAGCAGCTTGGGGTACAGTGAGCTGTTTTTT.

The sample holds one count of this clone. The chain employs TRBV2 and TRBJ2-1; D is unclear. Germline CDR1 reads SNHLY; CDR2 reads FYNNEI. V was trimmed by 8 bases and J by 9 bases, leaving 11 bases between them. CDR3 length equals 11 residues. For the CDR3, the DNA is TGTGCCAGCGGGGTGTTAACTGAGCAGTTCTTC. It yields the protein CASGVLTEQFF.

The CDR3 sequence is CASSLVKVAGNTIYF. The CDR3 coding sequence is TGTGCCAGCAGTTTAGTTAAGGTCGCTGGAAACACCATATATTTT. The chain joins TRBV28 to TRBJ1-3; D remains ambiguous. CDR3 length equals 15 residues. Looked up from germline, CDR1 is MDHEN and CDR2 is SYDVKM. Between the trimmed V and J ends, which lost 2 bases and 2 bases, there was a span of 10 bases.

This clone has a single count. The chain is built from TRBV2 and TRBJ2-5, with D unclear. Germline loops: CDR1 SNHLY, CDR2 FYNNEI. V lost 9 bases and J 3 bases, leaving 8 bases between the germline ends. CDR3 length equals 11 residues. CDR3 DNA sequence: TGTGCCAGTAGGTACGAAGAGACCCAGTACTTC. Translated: CASRYEETQYF.

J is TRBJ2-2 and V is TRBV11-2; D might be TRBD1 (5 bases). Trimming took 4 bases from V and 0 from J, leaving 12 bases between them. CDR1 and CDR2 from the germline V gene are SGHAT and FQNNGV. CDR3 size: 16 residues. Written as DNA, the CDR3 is TGTGCCAGCAGCTGGGGCGCTAACGCGAACACCGGGGAGCTGTTTTTT. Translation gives CASSWGANANTGELFF.

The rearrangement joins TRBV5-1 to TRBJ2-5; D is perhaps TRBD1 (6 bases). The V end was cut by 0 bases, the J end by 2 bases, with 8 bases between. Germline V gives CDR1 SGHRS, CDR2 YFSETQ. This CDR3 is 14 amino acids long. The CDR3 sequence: CASSLGGPQETQYF. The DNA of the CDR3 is TGCGCCAGCAGCTTGGGGGGGCCACAAGAGACCCAGTACTTC.

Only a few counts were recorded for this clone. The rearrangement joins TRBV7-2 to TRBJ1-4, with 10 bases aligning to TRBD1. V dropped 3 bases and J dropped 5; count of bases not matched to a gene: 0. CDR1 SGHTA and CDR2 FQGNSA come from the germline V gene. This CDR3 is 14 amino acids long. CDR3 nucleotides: TGTGCCAGCAGCTTGGGACAGGGGAATGAAAAACTGTTTTTT. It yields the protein CASSLGQGNEKLFF.

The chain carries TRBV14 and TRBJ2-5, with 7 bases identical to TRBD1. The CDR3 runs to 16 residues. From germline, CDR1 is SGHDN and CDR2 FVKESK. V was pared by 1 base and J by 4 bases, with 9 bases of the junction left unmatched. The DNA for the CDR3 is TGTGCCAGCAGCCAAGTGGGGCAGGGGGTTCGAGAGACCCAGTACTTC. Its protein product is CASSQVGQGVRETQYF.

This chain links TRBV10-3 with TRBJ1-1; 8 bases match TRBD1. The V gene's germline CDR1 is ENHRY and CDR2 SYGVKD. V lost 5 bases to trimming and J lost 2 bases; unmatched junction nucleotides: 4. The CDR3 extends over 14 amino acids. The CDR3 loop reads CAISPAGGNTEAFF. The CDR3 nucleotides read TGTGCCATCAGTCCGGCAGGGGGCAACACTGAAGCTTTCTTT.

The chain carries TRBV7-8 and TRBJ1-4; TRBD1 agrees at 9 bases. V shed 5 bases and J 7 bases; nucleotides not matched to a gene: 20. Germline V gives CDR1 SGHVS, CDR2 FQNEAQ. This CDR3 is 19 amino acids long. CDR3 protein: CASSARHLRQGGRSEKLFF. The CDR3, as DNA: TGTGCCAGCAGCGCCAGGCACCTTCGACAGGGGGGGCGTAGTGAAAAACTGTTTTTT.